This T cell receptor (beta chain) came from a study of early T cells in non-severe SARS-CoV-2 infection. Whole-study context: The input, bulk RNA from unsorted whole blood, was sequenced, and chains were unpaired.

General study points: Anti-spike CD8 specificities were favored by VDJdb matching, whose results missed private and CD4 specificities.

The TCR library protocol was used to attach unique molecular identifiers. These identifiers were attached to individual cDNA molecules. TCRdb fed the 5' RACE reads into MiXCR, producing one record per CDR3 protein. Seen here are about 39,000 distinct CDR3 sequences, roughly 6.6% observed once, and the top ten hold around 4.5%. The CDR3 is 13 amino acids. V was clipped by 1 base and J by 4 bases, with 8 bases between them. The germline V gene has CDR1 LGHDT and CDR2 YNNKEL (reference sequence). This clonotype was seen repeatedly, ten times or more. Its antigen is unknown. The genes are TRBV3-1 and TRBJ2-7, with D uncertain. The clonotype originates from an adult who was a healthcare worker with PCR-confirmed SARS-CoV-2 infection or an uninfected control (not recorded which). Source material: whole blood. CDR3 DNA: TGTGCCAGCAGCCAAGGAGACGGGTACGAGCAGTACTTC. This translates into CASSQGDGYEQYF.